These 21 T cell receptor beta chains came from one sample sequenced in a study of human T cells and chemical hapten exposure. TCRdb fed the RACE reads into MiXCR, producing one record per CDR3 protein. Of roughly 380,000 distinct CDR3 sequences listed, less than 6.5% are singletons. The time point was: pre-sensitization, week 0. Treatment in this sample: therapeutic diphenylcyclopropenone sensitization with weekly scalp DPC. The specimen comprised whole blood, sampled in connection with sensitization to the hapten diphenylcyclopropenone (DPC). Receptor source: a woman aged 50 to 60 with alopecia areata. Some clones in this sample may be carry-over from other donors' samples.

This clonotype came up many times. The chain combines TRBV27 with TRBJ2-7, with D possibly being TRBD1 (6 bases). Trimming left V 3 bases short and J 4 bases short, with 19 bases between. The CDR3 is 16 amino acids. CDR1 MNHEY and CDR2 SMNVEV come from the germline V gene (reference sequence). The CDR3 DNA sequence: TGTGCCAGCAGTTTGGGTCTCGGGACACCTAGGTACGAGCAGTACTTC. The encoded protein is CASSLGLGTPRYEQYF.

The chain has TRBV7-9 and TRBJ2-1; the match to TRBD2 covers 8 bases. Germline CDR1 reads SEHNR; CDR2 reads FQNEAQ (reference sequence). The CDR3 has 17 residues. V shed 0 bases, J shed 4 bases, and the junction held 8 bases outside the gene matches. CDR3 residues: CASSLANLREVYNEQFF. DNA for the CDR3: TGTGCCAGCAGCTTAGCTAACTTGCGGGAGGTGTACAATGAGCAGTTCTTC.

This clonotype occurred a few times. V is TRBV6-2 or TRBV6-3 and J is TRBJ2-2; TRBD2 agrees at 8 bases. The J segment lost 0 bases and the V segment lost 10 bases, leaving 4 bases of the junction unmatched. The length of the CDR3 is 14 residues. Germline V gene data show CDR1 as MNHEY and CDR2 as SVGEGT. As DNA, the CDR3 is TGTGCCACCAAACTAGCGGCGAACACCGGGGAGCTGTTTTTT. Amino acid sequence: CATKLAANTGELFF.

The V gene is TRBV29-1, the J gene TRBJ2-3; possibly TRBD1 for D (6 bases). Trimming left V 4 bases short and J 3 bases short, with 11 bases between. The CDR3 totals 13 residues. Germline V gene sequence: CDR1 SQVTM, CDR2 ANQGSEA. In nucleotides, the CDR3 is TGCAGCGTTGTTCTCGGACAGACAGATACGCAGTATTTT. Residues: CSVVLGQTDTQYF.

This clonotype occurred many times. The chain joins TRBV12-3 or TRBV12-4 to TRBJ1-2; D is unresolved. This CDR3 contains 10 residues. V was pared by 3 bases and J by 7 bases, with 3 bases between. The CDR3, as DNA: TGTGCCAGCAGTTTGGGTGGCTACACCTTC. Translation: CASSLGGYTF.

Many counts were recorded for this clonotype. The rearrangement joins TRBV29-1 to TRBJ2-7; unclear D gene. V was cut by 6 bases and J by 3 bases, with 15 bases left in between. Germline CDR1 SQVTM, CDR2 ANQGSEA. The CDR3 sequence is 13 residues long. CDR3 DNA sequence: TGCAGCGTACCTGGTTCACAGCGCTACGAGCAGTACTTC. Protein: CSVPGSQRYEQYF.

The rearrangement links TRBV12-2 to TRBJ2-7; the DNA was not used to check the table's D call, TRBD1. TRBV12-2 is recorded as a pseudogene. CDR3 length: 17 amino acids. CDR3 nucleotides: TGTGCAAGTCGCTTATCCCGTACAGGAAGCTGGGAGTGTGAGCAGTACTTC. Its protein product is CASRLSRTGSWECEQYF.

This clonotype was seen many times. This chain joins TRBV20-1 and TRBJ2-3, with 9 nucleotides matching TRBD2. The CDR3 totals 16 residues. J gave up 2 bases and V 5 bases, and 11 bases lay outside the gene matches. CDR1 is DFQATT and CDR2 is SNEGSKA in the germline V gene (reference sequence). CDR3 in amino acids: CSASRSSGSYTDTQYF. The CDR3 nucleotides are TGCAGTGCTTCTCGTAGTAGCGGGAGCTACACAGATACGCAGTATTTT.

This clonotype was counted many times. The V call is TRBV29-1, the J call TRBJ2-2, with D perhaps matching TRBD2 (6 bases). The CDR3 loop spans 15 amino acids. Germline V gene data show CDR1 as SQVTM and CDR2 as ANQGSEA. V was cut by 6 bases and J by 0 bases, with 14 bases left in between. In DNA form, the CDR3 reads TGCAGCGTCGGGTATAGCGGACCGAACACCGGGGAGCTGTTTTTT. Residues: CSVGYSGPNTGELFF.

The gene calls are TRBV29-1 and TRBJ2-7; 10 bases fit TRBD1. J lost 9 bases, V lost 3 bases, and 5 bases had no gene match. Looked up from germline, CDR1 is SQVTM and CDR2 is ANQGSEA. The CDR3 loop spans 12 amino acids. The CDR3 region is CSVESGTGAQYF. The CDR3 DNA reads TGCAGCGTTGAGAGTGGGACAGGGGCGCAGTACTTC.

This clonotype was seen many times. This sequence joins TRBV6-2 or TRBV6-3 and TRBJ2-1; no clear D. Trimming took 7 bases from V and 8 from J, leaving 18 bases between them. Germline V gene lookup returns CDR1 MNHEY and CDR2 SVGEGT. The CDR3 totals 14 residues. CDR3 protein: CASIHSPSFHEQFF. CDR3 coding DNA: TGTGCCAGCATCCACTCCCCTAGTTTCCATGAGCAGTTCTTC.

The V and J genes are TRBV12-3 or TRBV12-4 and TRBJ2-3; D perhaps matches TRBD1 (5 bases). The V gene lost 5 bases and the J gene lost 0 bases, with 15 bases spanning the gap. The CDR3 extends over 16 amino acids. This CDR3 reads CASSGPLGPSTDTQYF. The CDR3 bases are TGTGCCAGCAGTGGACCCCTGGGGCCTAGCACAGATACGCAGTATTTT.

As DNA, the CDR3 is TGCGCCAGCAGCCAAGGAAGCGCAGGGAAGTCCTATAATTCACCCCTCCACTTT. Its translation is CASSQGSAGKSYNSPLHF. The chain has TRBV4-3 and TRBJ1-6; D may be TRBD1 (5 bases). The CDR3 has 18 amino acids. CDR1 and CDR2 from the germline V gene are LGHNA and YSLEER. V was clipped by 1 base and J by 1 base, with 14 bases between them.

The chain employs TRBV19 and TRBJ2-1; D assignment may be TRBD1 or TRBD2 (6 bases each). Germline V CDR1 and CDR2: LNHDA, SQIVND (reference sequence). The CDR3 extends over 16 amino acids. Trimming took 4 bases from V and 4 from J, leaving 17 bases between them. The CDR3 reads CASSSPSRRGYNEQFF. DNA of the CDR3: TGTGCCAGTAGTAGCCCTAGTCGGAGGGGGTACAATGAGCAGTTCTTC.

This clonotype was seen more than once but under ten times. The rearrangement uses TRBV6-2 or TRBV6-3 and TRBJ1-4; D is ambiguous. In germline, CDR1 is MNHEY, CDR2 SVGEGT. The CDR3 is 15 amino acids. The V end lost 2 bases, the J end lost 0 bases, and 7 bases lay between the germline ends. The CDR3 DNA is TGTGCCAGCAGTTACGAACAAACAACTAATGAAAAACTGTTTTTT. Its translation: CASSYEQTTNEKLFF.

The chain carries TRBV27 and TRBJ2-5, with TRBD1 matching 8 bases. Germline V gives CDR1 MNHEY, CDR2 SMNVEV (reference sequence). Losses at the gene ends were 5 bases for V and 8 bases for J; bases not matched to a gene: 19. CDR3 length equals 17 residues. For the CDR3, the DNA is TGTGCCAGCAGTCCTCAGGGGGCGAGAGGTGACAGGGCTACCCAGTACTTC. Translating it yields CASSPQGARGDRATQYF.

This chain uses TRBV15 with TRBJ1-4; a weak D match, TRBD1 (5 bases). The CDR3 runs 15 residues. Trimming cost V 10 bases and J 1 base, with 16 bases left between them. Germline CDR1 is LNHNV and CDR2 is YYDKDF (reference sequence). The CDR3 loop reads CARDGTMLTNEKLFF. The CDR3 DNA sequence: TGTGCCAGGGACGGAACAATGTTAACTAATGAAAAACTGTTTTTT.

This clonotype has a count of ten or more. The chain has TRBV12-3 or TRBV12-4 and TRBJ1-6, with D possibly matching TRBD1 (5 bases). The CDR3 length is 13 residues. Trimming removed 5 bases at V and 8 bases at J, with 10 bases between. CDR3 region: CASSLTGDSPLHF. Here the CDR3 DNA reads TGTGCCAGCAGTCTCACAGGAGATTCACCCCTCCACTTT.

The V and J genes are TRBV6-5 and TRBJ2-7, with D possibly being TRBD1 (6 bases). Germline V lookup: CDR1 MNHEY, CDR2 SVGAGI. CDR3 length: 13 residues. Trimming removed 2 bases at V and 7 bases at J, with 12 bases between. The CDR3 reads CASSYRPTGEQYF. As DNA, the CDR3 is TGTGCCAGCAGTTACCGACCCACAGGGGAGCAGTACTTC.

This clonotype came up many times. V gene TRBV29-1 combines with J gene TRBJ2-2; no clear D gene. This CDR3 has 14 residues. Germline CDR1 and CDR2: SQVTM and ANQGSEA. The V and J ends lost 6 bases and 0 bases respectively, with 11 bases between them. CDR3 loop: CSVRPGSNTGELFF. The CDR3 region has the DNA TGCAGCGTACGCCCCGGGTCGAACACCGGGGAGCTGTTTTTT.

The chain couples TRBV3-1 to TRBJ2-1; 7 bases align to TRBD2. Germline assignment: CDR1 LGHDT and CDR2 YNNKEL (reference sequence). After removal of 1 base from V and 4 bases from J, the junction contained 10 bases not matched to a gene. The CDR3 consists of 17 residues. The CDR3 is CASSQVLGQGGYNEQFF. DNA of the CDR3: TGTGCCAGCAGCCAAGTGCTCGGGCAGGGAGGGTACAATGAGCAGTTCTTC.